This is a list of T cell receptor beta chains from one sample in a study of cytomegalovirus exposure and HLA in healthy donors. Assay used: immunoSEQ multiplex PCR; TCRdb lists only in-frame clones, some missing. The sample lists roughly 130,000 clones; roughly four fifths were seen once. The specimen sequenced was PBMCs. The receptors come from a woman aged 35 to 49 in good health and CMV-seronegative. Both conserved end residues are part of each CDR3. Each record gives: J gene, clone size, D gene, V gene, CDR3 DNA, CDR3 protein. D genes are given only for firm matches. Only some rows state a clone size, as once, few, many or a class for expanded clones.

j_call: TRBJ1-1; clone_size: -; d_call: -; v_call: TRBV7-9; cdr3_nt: TGTTCCAGCAGCTTTGAGAGGAACACTGAAGCTTTCTTT; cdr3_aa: CSSSFERNTEAFF
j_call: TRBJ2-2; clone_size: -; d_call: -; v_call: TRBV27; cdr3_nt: TGTGCCAGCAGTTTATACGCAGGGAGGATCGGCGGGGAGCTGTTTTTT; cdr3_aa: CASSLYAGRIGGELFF
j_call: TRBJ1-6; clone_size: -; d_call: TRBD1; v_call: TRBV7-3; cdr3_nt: TGTGCCAGCAGCTCCCAGGGGGCTGGTAATTCACCCCTCCACTTT; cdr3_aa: CASSSQGAGNSPLHF
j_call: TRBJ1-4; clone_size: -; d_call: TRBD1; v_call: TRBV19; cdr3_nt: TGTGCCAGTAGTCCGGACAGGGGAGACGAAAAACTGTTTTTT; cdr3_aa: CASSPDRGDEKLFF
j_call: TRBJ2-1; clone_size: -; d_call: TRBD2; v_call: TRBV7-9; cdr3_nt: TGTGCCAGCAGCTCGTTAGCGGGGGGGCGTAATGAGCAGTTCTTC; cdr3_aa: CASSSLAGGRNEQFF
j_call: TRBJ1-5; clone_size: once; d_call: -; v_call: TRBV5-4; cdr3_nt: TGTGCCAGCAGCTTACAGGGTAGTCATCAGCCCCAGCATTTT; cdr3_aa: CASSLQGSHQPQHF
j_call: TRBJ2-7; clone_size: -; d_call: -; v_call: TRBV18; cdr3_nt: TGTGCCAGCTCACCACTTCTCTCTAAAGAAGGGGCTCGGTTC; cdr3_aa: CASSPLLSKEGARF
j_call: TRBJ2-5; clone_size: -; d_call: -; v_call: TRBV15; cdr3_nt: TGTGCCACCAGCAGAGAAAGGACTCGCCAAGAGACCCAGTACTTC; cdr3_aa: CATSRERTRQETQYF
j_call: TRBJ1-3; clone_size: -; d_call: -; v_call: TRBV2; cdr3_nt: TGTGCCAGCAGTGACTTCGCTTGGGGCCCTGGAAACACCATATATTTT; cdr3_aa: CASSDFAWGPGNTIYF
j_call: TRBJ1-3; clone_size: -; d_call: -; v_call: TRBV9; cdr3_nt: TGTGCCAGCAGCGCGCAGGGTCAGAACAAACCTGGAAACACCATATATTTT; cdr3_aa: CASSAQGQNKPGNTIYF
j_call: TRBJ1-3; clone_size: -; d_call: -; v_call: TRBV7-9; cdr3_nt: TGTGCCAGCAGCCGAGGGTCTGGAAACACCATATATTTT; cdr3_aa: CASSRGSGNTIYF
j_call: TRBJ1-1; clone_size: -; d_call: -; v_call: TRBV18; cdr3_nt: TGTGCCAGCTCACCCCAAGGGAGGTTGAACACTGAAGCTTTCTTT; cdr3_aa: CASSPQGRLNTEAFF
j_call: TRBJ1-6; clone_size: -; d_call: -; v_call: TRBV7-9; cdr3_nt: TGTGCCAGCACCTTAGATAGTGTCCGGGCCCTCCACTTT; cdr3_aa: CASTLDSVRALHF
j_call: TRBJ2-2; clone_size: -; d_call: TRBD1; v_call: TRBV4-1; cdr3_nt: TGCGCCAGCAGCCGGACAGGGAACACCGGGGAGCTGTTTTTT; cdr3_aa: CASSRTGNTGELFF
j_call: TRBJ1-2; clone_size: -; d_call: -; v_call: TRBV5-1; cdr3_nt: TGCGCCAGCAGCTCATGGACAGCGGACTATGGCTACACCTTC; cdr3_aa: CASSSWTADYGYTF
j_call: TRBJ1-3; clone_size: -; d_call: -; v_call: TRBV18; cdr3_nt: TGTGCCAGCTCACCCTCCAACGAGGGAAACACCATATATTTT; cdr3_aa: CASSPSNEGNTIYF
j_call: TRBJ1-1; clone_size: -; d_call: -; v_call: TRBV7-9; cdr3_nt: TGTGCCAGCAGCTTAGCGATCCGTCAGTGGACTGAAGCTTTCTTT; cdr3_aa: CASSLAIRQWTEAFF
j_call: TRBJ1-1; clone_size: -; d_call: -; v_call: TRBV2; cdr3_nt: TGTGCCAGCAGTGTTTCAGGGGCGAACACTGAAGCTTTCTTT; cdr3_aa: CASSVSGANTEAFF
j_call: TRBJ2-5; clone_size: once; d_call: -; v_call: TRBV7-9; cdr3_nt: TGTGCCAGCAGCCCTACAGGGTCAGAGACCCAGTACTTC; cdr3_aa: CASSPTGSETQYF
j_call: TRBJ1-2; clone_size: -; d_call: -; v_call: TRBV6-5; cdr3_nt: TGTGCCAGCAGTTACGAACAGGGTGGAAACTATGGCTACACCTTC; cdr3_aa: CASSYEQGGNYGYTF
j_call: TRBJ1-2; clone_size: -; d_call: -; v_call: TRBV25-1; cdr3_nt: TGTGCCAGCAGTGAAGGGCTTAACTATGGCTACACCTTC; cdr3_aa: CASSEGLNYGYTF
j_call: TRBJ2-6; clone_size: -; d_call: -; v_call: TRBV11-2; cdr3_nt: TGTGCCAGCATCTCAATCCGGGGGTCTGGGGCCAACGTCCTGACTTTC; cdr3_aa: CASISIRGSGANVLTF
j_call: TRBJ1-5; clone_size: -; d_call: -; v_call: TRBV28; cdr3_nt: TGTGCCAGCAGTTTATTGGCTTTCGGCAGGGGTGTCATGCAGCCCCAGCATTTT; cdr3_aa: CASSLLAFGRGVMQPQHF
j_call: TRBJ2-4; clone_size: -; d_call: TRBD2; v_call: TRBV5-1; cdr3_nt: TGCGCCAGCAGCTTGGAGCCTAGCGGGGGGGTCAACATTCAGTACTTC; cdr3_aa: CASSLEPSGGVNIQYF
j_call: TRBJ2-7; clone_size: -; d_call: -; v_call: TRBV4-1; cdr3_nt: TGCGCCAGCAGCCAAGAAGGGGGAAACGAGCAGTACTTC; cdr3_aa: CASSQEGGNEQYF
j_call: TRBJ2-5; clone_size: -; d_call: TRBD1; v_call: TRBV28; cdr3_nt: TGTGCCAGCAGTAGTATAGGGACAGCTCAAGAGACCCAGTACTTC; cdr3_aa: CASSSIGTAQETQYF
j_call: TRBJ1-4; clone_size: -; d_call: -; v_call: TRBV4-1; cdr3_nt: TGCGCCAGCAGCCAGACCGGGACAATTGACGAAAAACTGTTTTTT; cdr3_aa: CASSQTGTIDEKLFF
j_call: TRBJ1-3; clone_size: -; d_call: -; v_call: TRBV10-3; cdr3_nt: TGTGCCATCAGTGAGACACAGGGATTCGGAAACACCATATATTTT; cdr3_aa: CAISETQGFGNTIYF
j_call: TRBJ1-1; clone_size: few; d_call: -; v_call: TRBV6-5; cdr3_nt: TGTGCCAGCAGTTACTCGATGCCCAGGGGATGGACTGAAGCTTTCTTT; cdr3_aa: CASSYSMPRGWTEAFF
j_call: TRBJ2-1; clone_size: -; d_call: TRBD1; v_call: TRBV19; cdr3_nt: TGTGCCAGTAGTCAAAGACAGGGAGTCGGAGCGAATGTACAGTTCTTC; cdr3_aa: CASSQRQGVGANVQFF
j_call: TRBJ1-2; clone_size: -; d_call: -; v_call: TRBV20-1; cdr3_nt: TGCAGTGCTCCTCTGTATGGCTACACCTTC; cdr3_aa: CSAPLYGYTF